The 12 T cell receptor beta chains below come from one sample, sequenced in a study of control samples from healthy donors and cancer patients. Assay: immunoSEQ multiplex PCR; the TCRdb copy retains only in-frame clones and omits some. The table lists about 150,000 clones, 80% to 95% of them singletons. Sequenced material: blood. The receptors here all came from a man aged 18-30 years in good health.

The chain joins TRBV5-6 to TRBJ1-1; possible D gene TRBD1, 6 bases. This CDR3 is built from 15 residues. In germline, CDR1 is SGHDT, CDR2 YYEEEE. V lost 0 bases to trimming and J lost 6 bases, with 15 bases between them. CDR3 protein: CASSLVTAPGAEAFF. CDR3 sequence (DNA): TGTGCCAGCAGCTTGGTGACAGCCCCAGGGGCTGAAGCTTTCTTT.

The chain links TRBV12-3 or TRBV12-4 to TRBJ2-5; D is unclear. The CDR3 is 11 residues long. Trimming pared 4 bases from V and 1 base from J, leaving 1 base between. CDR3 protein: CASSSQETQYF. The CDR3 DNA sequence: TGTGCCAGCAGTTCCCAAGAGACCCAGTACTTC.

The rearrangement links TRBV7-9 to TRBJ2-5; tentative D call: TRBD2 (7 bases). The CDR3 loop spans 15 amino acids. Germline V gene lookup returns CDR1 SEHNR and CDR2 FQNEAQ (reference sequence). Trimming pared 3 bases from V and 5 bases from J, leaving 16 bases between. The CDR3 region is CASSLGGRSKETQYF. CDR3 coding DNA: TGTGCCAGCAGCTTGGGGGGGCGAAGTAAGGAGACCCAGTACTTC.

This clone was recorded only once. V is TRBV24-1 and J is TRBJ1-2; no definite D call. Germline assignment: CDR1 KGHDR and CDR2 SFDVKD. This CDR3 contains 13 residues. Trimming removed 4 bases from V and 8 bases from J, with 13 bases in between. The CDR3 is CATSDPGRRGYTF. CDR3 coding DNA: TGTGCCACCAGTGACCCCGGACGGAGGGGCTACACCTTC.

This clone showed up just once. V and J are TRBV5-6 and TRBJ1-2; TRBD1 aligns across 10 bases. The CDR3 runs 15 residues. The junction had 8 bases not matched to a gene; V was cut back by 2 bases and J by 7 bases. Germline V gives CDR1 SGHDT, CDR2 YYEEEE. CDR3 region: CASSFGDRDRGGYTF. CDR3 bases: TGTGCCAGCAGCTTCGGGGACCGGGACAGGGGTGGCTACACCTTC.

The genes are TRBV5-1 and TRBJ2-7, with 9 nucleotides matching TRBD1. The CDR3 consists of 14 residues. Germline V CDR1 and CDR2: SGHRS, YFSETQ. V dropped 4 bases and J dropped 5; count of bases not matched to a gene: 7. The CDR3 spells CASSRTGDMNEQYF. DNA of the CDR3: TGCGCCAGCAGCAGGACAGGGGATATGAACGAGCAGTACTTC.

The CDR3 coding sequence is TGTGCCAGCAGCCAAGCCCTGGGGTTGGGGCAGGATACGCAGTATTTT. Its protein product is CASSQALGLGQDTQYF. This chain links TRBV4-2 with TRBJ2-3; D is perhaps TRBD1 (5 bases). V shed 1 base and J shed 6 bases, with 17 bases lying between them. The CDR3 sequence is 16 residues long. Germline V lookup: CDR1 LGHNA, CDR2 YNFKEQ.

This sequence joins TRBV19 and TRBJ1-1; D not certain. The germline V and J ends were trimmed by 1 base and 5 bases, with 14 bases remaining between them. This CDR3 spans 15 amino acids. CDR1 and CDR2 from the germline V gene are LNHDA and SQIVND (reference sequence). CDR3 amino acids: CASSIGRARKTEAFF. In nucleotides, the CDR3 is TGTGCCAGTAGTATAGGACGGGCAAGGAAGACTGAAGCTTTCTTT.

V usage is TRBV19 and J usage is TRBJ1-5; D gene unclear. The CDR3 covers 16 residues. Trimming took 2 bases from V and 0 from J, leaving 11 bases between them. The V gene's germline CDR1 is LNHDA and CDR2 SQIVND (reference sequence). CDR3 sequence: CASSISNRISNQPQHF. The CDR3, as DNA: TGTGCCAGTAGTATAAGTAACAGAATTAGCAATCAGCCCCAGCATTTT.

CDR3 protein: CASSSWTSVETQYF. The CDR3 nucleotides read TGTGCCAGCAGCTCATGGACTAGCGTAGAGACCCAGTACTTC. The chain links TRBV7-9 to TRBJ2-5; 9 bases line up with TRBD2. This CDR3 has 14 residues. J lost 4 bases, V lost 4 bases, and 4 bases had no gene match. Germline V gene lookup returns CDR1 SEHNR and CDR2 FQNEAQ (reference sequence).

As DNA, the CDR3 is TGTGCCAGTAGGCAGACAGGGGAGACTGAAGCTTTCTTT. It codes for CASRQTGETEAFF. V gene TRBV19 combines with J gene TRBJ1-1, with TRBD1 identical over 8 bases. Per the germline V gene, CDR1 is LNHDA and CDR2 is SQIVND (reference sequence). The V segment lost 6 bases and the J segment 5 bases; nucleotides outside the gene matches: 5. The CDR3 contains 13 residues. The full variable domain, in which reference TRBV19 and TRBJ1-1 provide the parts outside the CDR3, is DGGITQSPKYLFRKEGQNVTLSCEQNLNHDAMYWYRQDPGQGLRLIYYSQIVNDFQKGDIAEGYSVSREKKESFPLTVTSAQKNPTAFYLCASRQTGETEAFFGQGTRLTVV.

The chain recombines TRBV6-2 or TRBV6-3 with TRBJ1-1; tentatively, D is TRBD1 (5 bases). V gave up 3 bases and J gave up 6 bases, with 11 bases separating them. The CDR3 consists of 13 residues. CDR1 and CDR2 (germline): MNHEY, SVGEGT. The CDR3 DNA sequence: TGTGCCAGCAGTTATGGGGGGTTGGCTGAAGCTTTCTTT. Its protein product is CASSYGGLAEAFF.